This T cell receptor beta chain came from a study of blood T cells in healthy people across ages. Study conclusions and caveats: Across the age range, TCR beta diversity per million T cells fell in a roughly linear way. As naive T cell percentage varied, TCR beta diversity correlated strongly with it. Among long-lived donors, naive CD4+ cells were more numerous and diversity higher than in aged donors.

A second roughly 7 to 12 cycle PCR used barcoded and J-beta primers. A template-switch adaptor with 12 random nucleotides tagged each cDNA molecule. TCRdb re-called the 5' RACE reads with MiXCR, one entry per CDR3 protein. The sample records roughly 900,000 distinct CDR3 sequences, roughly 50% being singletons. With regard to this clonotype: No antigen is known for it.

CDR3 size: 16 residues. V shed 4 bases, J shed 3 bases, and the junction held 8 bases outside the gene matches. Germline CDR1 reads MNHNY; CDR2 reads SVGAGI (reference sequence). This clonotype was obtained from a young man in good health. The rearrangement joins TRBV6-6 to TRBJ1-2, with 10 bases lining up with TRBD1. The specimen was blood. In DNA form, the CDR3 reads TGTGCCAGCAGTTTGACAGGGGGCTCCTCTTACTATGGCTACACCTTC. It specifies CASSLTGGSSYYGYTF.